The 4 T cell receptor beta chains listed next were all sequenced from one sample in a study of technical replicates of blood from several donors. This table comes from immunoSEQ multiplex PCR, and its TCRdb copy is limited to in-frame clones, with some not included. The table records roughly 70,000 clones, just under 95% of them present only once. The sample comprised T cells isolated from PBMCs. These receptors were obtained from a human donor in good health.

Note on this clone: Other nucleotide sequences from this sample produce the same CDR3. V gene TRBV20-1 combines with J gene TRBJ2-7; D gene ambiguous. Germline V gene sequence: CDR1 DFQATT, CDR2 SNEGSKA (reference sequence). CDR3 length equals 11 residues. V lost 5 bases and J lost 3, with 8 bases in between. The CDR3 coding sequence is TGCAGTGCTCAGCGAAACTACGAGCAGTACTTC. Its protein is CSAQRNYEQYF.

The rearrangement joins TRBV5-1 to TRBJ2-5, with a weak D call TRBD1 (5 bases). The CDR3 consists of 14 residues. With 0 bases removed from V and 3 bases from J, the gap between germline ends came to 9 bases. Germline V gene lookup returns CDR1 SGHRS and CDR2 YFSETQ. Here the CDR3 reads CASSLDRPEETQYF. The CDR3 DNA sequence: TGCGCCAGCAGCTTGGACAGGCCGGAAGAGACCCAGTACTTC.

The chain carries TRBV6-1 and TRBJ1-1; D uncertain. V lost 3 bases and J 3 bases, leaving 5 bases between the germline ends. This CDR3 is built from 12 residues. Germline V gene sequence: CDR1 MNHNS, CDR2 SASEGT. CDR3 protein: CASSESYTEAFF. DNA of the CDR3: TGTGCCAGCAGTGAGTCCTACACTGAAGCTTTCTTT.

Here the CDR3 reads CAWGQGSGELFF. In DNA form, the CDR3 reads TGTGCCTGGGGGCAGGGTTCCGGGGAGCTGTTTTTT. This rearrangement joins TRBV30 to TRBJ2-2, with D possibly matching TRBD1 (5 bases). V was trimmed by 5 bases and J by 6 bases, leaving 10 bases between them. This CDR3 has 12 amino acids. The germline gives CDR1 GTSNPN, CDR2 SVGIG (reference sequence).